This TCR beta chain was sequenced during a study of glioma-infiltrating T cells after dendritic cell vaccination. Turning to the study itself: Samples are from glioblastoma patients in Phase I and II dendritic cell vaccine trials.

The CDR3 totals 14 residues. V dropped 2 bases and J dropped 1 base, with 8 bases sitting between them. The germline V gene has CDR1 KGHSH and CDR2 LQKENI. Study observations and caveats: Longer survival after dendritic cell vaccination followed higher pretreatment TIL content.

Specified time point: after dendritic cell vaccination, including at tumor progression/relapse. Isocitrate dehydrogenase mutation was absent in all glioblastoma patients. PBMC were collected before vaccination, two weeks after the third vaccination, and at progression. This clone was seen once. The antigen remains unidentified. The assay was immunoSEQ multiplex PCR, and TCRdb's table has in-frame clones only and misses some. The repertoire holds approximately 99,000 clones, with 80% as singletons. The clonotype was recovered from a human donor with glioblastoma. Sequencing was performed on blood, taken after dendritic cell vaccination. The chain carries TRBV18 and TRBJ2-5; TRBD1 might be the D (5 bases). The CDR3 spells CASSPGQAQETQYF. DNA of the CDR3: TGTGCCAGCTCACCAGGACAAGCCCAAGAGACCCAGTACTTC.